This passage covers 26 T cell receptor beta chains from one sample sequenced in a study of identical twins. TCRdb re-called the 5' RACE reads with MiXCR, one entry per CDR3 protein. The table lists 250,000 or so distinct CDR3 sequences, about 8.5% of them singletons. This same sample was also taken into another study, of yellow fever vaccine responses in identical twins.

Sequencing input: CD8+ T cells sorted from blood. The receptors here all came from a woman under 30 in good health.

This clonotype was observed at least ten times. The gene calls are TRBV5-1 and TRBJ2-3, with 11 bases that match TRBD1. Per germline, CDR1 SGHRS and CDR2 YFSETQ. The CDR3 covers 15 residues. The J segment lost 4 bases and the V segment lost 0 bases, leaving 1 base of the junction unmatched. The CDR3 protein is CASSLAGQGADTQYF. CDR3 DNA sequence: TGCGCCAGCAGCTTGGCGGGACAGGGGGCAGATACGCAGTATTTT.

In this sample, this clonotype turned up many times. The V gene is TRBV5-1, the J gene TRBJ1-2; 11 nucleotides align to TRBD1. Germline CDR1 and CDR2: SGHRS and YFSETQ. The CDR3 length is 17 residues. V was pared by 3 bases and J by 6 bases, with 13 bases of the junction left unmatched. The CDR3 reads CASSSWTGGSTADGYTF. In DNA form, the CDR3 reads TGCGCCAGCAGCTCCTGGACAGGGGGCTCAACGGCGGATGGCTACACCTTC.

This clonotype was counted a few times. The chain carries TRBV27 and TRBJ2-7, with D tentatively TRBD1 (6 bases). This CDR3 region has 13 residues. The germline V and J ends were trimmed by 3 bases and 7 bases, with 13 bases remaining between them. The germline CDR1 and CDR2 sequences are MNHEY and SMNVEV (reference sequence). In DNA, the CDR3 is TGTGCCAGCAGTTTTCAGGGGTCTTGGGAGCAGTACTTC. Encoded protein: CASSFQGSWEQYF.

This clonotype was counted between two and nine times. The gene calls are TRBV6-1 and TRBJ2-1; D not resolved. Trimming took 0 bases from V and 5 from J, leaving 17 bases between them. The CDR3 is 17 residues long. Germline V gene lookup returns CDR1 MNHNS and CDR2 SASEGT. Written as DNA, the CDR3 is TGTGCCAGCAGTGAAGCTATTCCTCCGCGAACGAACAATGAGCAGTTCTTC. This sequence encodes CASSEAIPPRTNNEQFF.

There are many counts of this clonotype. At one boundary the junction diverges from the germline segment, which might be a read error. The chain uses TRBV7-7 and TRBJ2-1; 10 bases fit TRBD1. From germline, CDR1 is SSHAT and CDR2 FNYEAQ (reference sequence). The length of the CDR3 is 14 residues. CDR3 region: CASSRGQGYNEQFF. CDR3 DNA: TGTGCTAGCAGCCGGGGACAGGGGTACAATGAGCAGTTCTTC.

A few counts support this clonotype. J is TRBJ1-2 and V is TRBV4-1; 7 positions match TRBD1. The junction had 8 bases not matched to a gene; V was cut back by 5 bases and J by 8 bases. This CDR3 has 13 amino acids. CDR1 MGHRA and CDR2 YSYEKL come from the germline V gene. CDR3 sequence: CASSSLTGPGYTF. CDR3 in DNA: TGCGCCAGCAGCTCGTTGACAGGGCCCGGCTACACCTTC.

Many counts were recorded for this clonotype. The chain employs TRBV7-8 and TRBJ2-7; the D call may be TRBD1 or TRBD2 (6 bases each). CDR3 size: 15 residues. Germline V gene sequence: CDR1 SGHVS, CDR2 FQNEAQ. Trimming shortened V by 2 bases and J by 2 bases, and 13 bases separated the two germline ends. Here the CDR3 DNA reads TGTGCCAGCAGCTTATTAGGAGGGGGTGCCTACGAGCAGTACTTC. This gives the protein CASSLLGGGAYEQYF.

This clonotype was seen only a few times. The chain uses TRBV27 and TRBJ2-7; D uncertain. The CDR3 is made up of 14 amino acids. Germline CDR1 reads MNHEY; CDR2 reads SMNVEV (reference sequence). V was cut by 2 bases and J by 2 bases, with 10 bases left in between. CDR3 sequence (DNA): TGTGCCAGCAGTTTAAGGATGGCGGCCTACGAGCAGTACTTC. This sequence encodes CASSLRMAAYEQYF.

This clonotype was recorded many times. The V and J genes are TRBV29-1 and TRBJ2-1; 8 nucleotides align to TRBD1. Germline V CDR1 and CDR2: SQVTM, ANQGSEA. V lost 4 bases and J lost 2; bases outside the gene matches: 1. The CDR3 loop spans 13 amino acids. CDR3 nucleotides: TGCAGCGTTGTACAGGGGGCCTACAATGAGCAGTTCTTC. Its protein product is CSVVQGAYNEQFF.

This clonotype was seen a handful of times. The chain employs TRBV7-9 and TRBJ2-6, with a possible D match to TRBD1 (5 bases). Germline lookup yields CDR1 SEHNR and CDR2 FQNEAQ (reference sequence). V was pared by 5 bases and J by 0 bases, with 11 bases between. This CDR3 contains 16 residues. The CDR3 sequence is CASSLSGLSGANVLTF. The CDR3 nucleotides are TGTGCCAGCAGCCTATCAGGGCTCTCTGGGGCCAACGTCCTGACTTTC.

The gene calls are TRBV27 and TRBJ2-7; 10 nucleotides match TRBD1. Germline loops: CDR1 MNHEY, CDR2 SMNVEV (reference sequence). The CDR3 is 14 amino acids. V lost 4 bases to trimming and J lost 6 bases; unmatched junction nucleotides: 6. In DNA form, the CDR3 reads TGTGCCAGCAGTTCGGGACAGGGGCGTCTCGAGCAGTACTTC. Residues: CASSSGQGRLEQYF.

This clonotype was counted between two and nine times. The chain employs TRBV7-2 and TRBJ2-1; maybe TRBD1 (5 bases). Between the trimmed V and J ends, which lost 1 base and 9 bases, there was a span of 13 bases. Germline V CDR1 and CDR2: SGHTA, FQGNSA. The CDR3 contains 14 residues. Here the CDR3 DNA reads TGTGCCAGCAGCTTAGGGATTGTGGACACTGAGCAGTTCTTC. Its protein is CASSLGIVDTEQFF.

This clonotype was picked up many times. The CDR3 DNA reads as TGTGCCAGCAGCGTCTCTCTAGGGGTAGACAATGAGCAGTTCTTC. Its translation: CASSVSLGVDNEQFF. The chain is built from TRBV7-9 and TRBJ2-1, with D perhaps matching TRBD1 (5 bases). V shed 5 bases and J shed 5 bases, with 16 bases lying between them. Per the germline V gene, CDR1 is SEHNR and CDR2 is FQNEAQ (reference sequence). This CDR3 spans 15 amino acids.

This chain joins TRBV29-1 and TRBJ2-7; a weak D match, TRBD2 (7 bases). Germline CDR1 reads SQVTM; CDR2 reads ANQGSEA. V was trimmed by 4 bases and J by 3 bases, leaving 13 bases between them. The CDR3 loop spans 13 amino acids. The DNA for the CDR3 is TGCAGCGTTGTAGGGGGGGCAATCTACGAGCAGTACTTC. Protein product: CSVVGGAIYEQYF.

The sample holds a few counts of this clonotype. The rearrangement links TRBV6-5 to TRBJ2-7, with 7 nucleotides matching TRBD2. The CDR3 has 17 residues. The V gene's germline CDR1 is MNHEY and CDR2 SVGAGI. V gave up 2 bases and J gave up 1 base; unmatched junction bases: 11. DNA for the CDR3: TGTGCCAGCAGTTACCGGGGGGAAGAAGTCGCTTCCTACGAGCAGTACTTC. This gives the protein CASSYRGEEVASYEQYF.

There are a few counts of this clonotype. The genes are TRBV7-3 and TRBJ2-3; D may be TRBD1 or TRBD2 (5 bases each). Per germline, CDR1 SGHTA and CDR2 FQGTGA. The CDR3 is 16 residues long. V was shortened by 0 bases and J by 3 bases, with 13 bases between the two germline ends. The CDR3 DNA is TGTGCCAGCAGCTTAACAGGGATGGGACCGACAGATACGCAGTATTTT. Amino acid sequence: CASSLTGMGPTDTQYF.

This clonotype was counted ten times or more. The V and J genes are TRBV4-3 and TRBJ2-7; 9 nucleotides match TRBD1. V lost 0 bases to trimming and J lost 4 bases; unmatched junction nucleotides: 7. Germline assignment: CDR1 LGHNA and CDR2 YSLEER. The CDR3 sequence is 16 residues long. CDR3 loop: CASSQEEGTGWYEQYF. DNA for the CDR3: TGCGCCAGCAGCCAAGAGGAGGGGACAGGGTGGTACGAGCAGTACTTC.

This chain uses TRBV6-5 with TRBJ2-2; D may correspond to TRBD1 or TRBD2 (6 bases each). The CDR3 is 17 amino acids. V gave up 2 bases and J gave up 8 bases, with 21 bases separating them. Germline-derived CDR1 and CDR2 are MNHEY and SVGAGI. CDR3 residues: CASSYLQGGRGEGELFF. The CDR3 nucleotides are TGTGCCAGCAGTTACCTACAAGGGGGGCGAGGTGAAGGGGAGCTGTTTTTT.

This clonotype was counted at least ten times. At one end, the junction sequence differs from germline, possibly due to a read error. The chain carries TRBV7-9 and TRBJ2-7, with D possibly matching TRBD2 (6 bases). Germline values: CDR1 SEHNR, CDR2 FQNEAQ (reference sequence). The CDR3 has 11 amino acids. CDR3 coding DNA: TGTGCCAGCAGCTCCCGGGACTCCCAGCACTTC. Residues: CASSSRDSQHF.

The rearrangement uses TRBV7-3 and TRBJ2-2; D is undetermined. Trimming took 4 bases from V and 3 from J, leaving 15 bases between them. Germline V CDR1 and CDR2: SGHTA, FQGTGA. There are 16 residues in the CDR3. The CDR3 is CASSSKSGVDTGELFF. DNA for the CDR3: TGTGCCAGCAGCTCGAAGAGTGGGGTCGACACCGGGGAGCTGTTTTTT. The whole variable domain, remainder taken from reference TRBV7-3 and TRBJ2-2, is GAGVSQTPSNKVTEKGKYVELRCDPISGHTALYWYRQSLGQGPEFLIYFQGTGAADDSGLPNDRFFAVRPEGSVSTLKIQRTERGDSAVYLCASSSKSGVDTGELFFGEGSRLTVL.

The chain is built from TRBV7-2 and TRBJ2-5; TRBD2 aligns across 9 bases. This CDR3 region has 17 residues. Germline assignment: CDR1 SGHTA and CDR2 FQGNSA. V was clipped by 1 base and J by 4 bases; unmatched bases: 10. Here the CDR3 reads CASSLGGGGAASETQYF. CDR3 DNA: TGTGCCAGCAGCTTAGGCGGGGGGGGTGCAGCTTCAGAGACCCAGTACTTC.

A few counts support this clonotype. The gene calls are TRBV7-8 and TRBJ2-6; D uncertain. Germline CDR1 SGHVS, CDR2 FQNEAQ. The CDR3 runs 15 residues. Between the trimmed V and J ends, which lost 5 bases and 1 base, there was a span of 9 bases. The CDR3 sequence is CASSTRLSGANVLTF. In DNA, the CDR3 is TGTGCCAGCAGCACTCGGCTATCTGGGGCCAACGTCCTGACTTTC.

This clonotype has a handful of counts. V is TRBV6-5 and J is TRBJ1-5; TRBD1 is a possible D gene (5 bases). V lost 2 bases and J 5 bases, leaving 19 bases between the germline ends. Germline V gives CDR1 MNHEY, CDR2 SVGAGI. The CDR3 has 17 amino acids. CDR3 sequence: CASSYLSGPQDDQPQHF. The CDR3 DNA sequence: TGTGCCAGCAGTTACCTGTCGGGACCCCAGGACGATCAGCCCCAGCATTTT.

This chain uses TRBV29-1 with TRBJ2-7; D is perhaps TRBD1 (8 bases). Germline CDR1 is SQVTM and CDR2 is ANQGSEA. This CDR3 contains 14 residues. Between the trimmed V and J ends, which lost 2 bases and 2 bases, there was a span of 13 bases. For the CDR3, the DNA is TGCAGCGTTGAAAGGACAGGGACTACCTACGAGCAGTACTTC. It yields the protein CSVERTGTTYEQYF.

This clonotype has only a few counts. V is TRBV4-2 and J is TRBJ1-6; TRBD1 matches at 7 bases. V shed 0 bases, J shed 7 bases, and the junction held 3 bases outside the gene matches. There are 15 residues in the CDR3. CDR1 and CDR2 from the germline V gene are LGHNA and YNFKEQ. CDR3 residues: CASSQDTGENSPLHF. CDR3 bases: TGTGCCAGCAGCCAAGACACAGGGGAAAATTCACCCCTCCACTTT.

This clonotype occurred a few times. V usage is TRBV6-1 and J usage is TRBJ1-1; unclear D gene. V dropped 6 bases and J dropped 1 base, with 15 bases sitting between them. The CDR3 loop spans 15 amino acids. Germline lookup yields CDR1 MNHNS and CDR2 SASEGT. The chain's CDR3 is CASSDGVQQNTEAFF. The CDR3 DNA is TGTGCCAGCAGCGACGGGGTCCAACAGAACACTGAAGCTTTCTTT.